Each of the 21 T cell receptor beta chains below was sequenced from the same sample in a study of T cell changes during pregnancy in multiple sclerosis. TCRdb's copy holds only in-frame clones and misses some; the assay was immunoSEQ multiplex PCR. The sample holds approximately 69,000 clones; roughly 92% are singletons and the top ten take 2.1%. Source: peripheral blood, taken in the second trimester of pregnancy. Receptor source: a female donor in good health, enrolled as a control in a pregnancy study.

V gene TRBV6-5 combines with J gene TRBJ2-1, with D uncertain. Trimming removed 5 bases at V and 8 bases at J, with 10 bases between. This CDR3 has 12 residues. Germline CDR1 reads MNHEY; CDR2 reads SVGAGI. The CDR3 coding sequence is TGTGCCAGCAGTCCCCGTCCGGATGAGCAGTTCTTC. Amino acid sequence: CASSPRPDEQFF.

The CDR3: CASSFGSGAGGITDTQYF. The CDR3, as DNA: TGTGCCAGCAGCTTCGGATCGGGTGCGGGGGGGATCACAGATACGCAGTATTTT. The chain joins TRBV7-6 to TRBJ2-3; 9 positions match TRBD2. The V gene end was trimmed by 3 bases and the J gene end by 2 bases; junction bases not matched to a gene: 12. Germline V gene data show CDR1 as SGHVS and CDR2 as FNYEAQ. The CDR3 is 18 amino acids.

The chain combines TRBV7-2 with TRBJ1-1; 12 positions agree with TRBD1. From germline, CDR1 is SGHTA and CDR2 FQGNSA. Trimming took 3 bases from V and 5 from J; bases not matched to a gene: 4. The CDR3 sequence is 15 residues long. The CDR3 DNA is TGTGCCAGCAGCTTTCAGGGACAGGGGGCGACTGAAGCTTTCTTT. Translation: CASSFQGQGATEAFF.

V and J are TRBV19 and TRBJ1-1; TRBD1 agrees at 7 bases. CDR1 is LNHDA and CDR2 is SQIVND in the germline V gene (reference sequence). The CDR3 loop spans 17 amino acids. V lost 5 bases to trimming and J lost 3 bases; unmatched junction nucleotides: 15. The CDR3: CASSSRGQPGVYTEAFF. The CDR3 coding sequence is TGTGCCAGTAGTTCCAGGGGACAGCCTGGGGTGTACACTGAAGCTTTCTTT.

The chain employs TRBV4-1 and TRBJ1-2; D might be TRBD1 (5 bases). The CDR3 runs to 11 residues. Germline CDR1 reads MGHRA; CDR2 reads YSYEKL. With 4 bases removed from V and 13 bases from J, the gap between germline ends came to 13 bases. DNA of the CDR3: TGCGCCAGCAGCCTGGGACTCCCGGGCACCTTC. Its translation is CASSLGLPGTF.

In this sample, this clone turned up a few times. The V gene is TRBV18, the J gene TRBJ1-1; 8 nucleotides line up with TRBD1. CDR3 length equals 14 residues. V lost 4 bases, J lost 4 bases, and 5 bases stayed unmatched. In germline, CDR1 is KGHSH, CDR2 LQKENI. CDR3 region: CASSRQGAGTEAFF. CDR3 DNA: TGTGCCAGCTCACGGCAGGGGGCAGGCACTGAAGCTTTCTTT.

This chain connects TRBV27 to TRBJ2-7; 10 bases are shared with TRBD1. V trimming: 5 bases; J trimming: 0 bases; junction bases outside the gene matches: 7. The germline gives CDR1 MNHEY, CDR2 SMNVEV (reference sequence). There are 16 residues in the CDR3. In DNA, the CDR3 is TGTGCCAGCAGTCCAACCGGGACAGGGGCCTCCTACGAGCAGTACTTC. Its translation is CASSPTGTGASYEQYF.

V is TRBV6-6 and J is TRBJ1-4; D not resolved. V was trimmed by 2 bases and J by 7 bases, leaving 11 bases between them. The CDR3 extends over 14 amino acids. The germline V gene encodes CDR1 MNHNY and CDR2 SVGAGI (reference sequence). Here the CDR3 reads CASSYEQAPEKLFF. As DNA, the CDR3 is TGTGCCAGCAGTTACGAGCAGGCCCCTGAAAAACTGTTTTTT.

The V gene is TRBV27, the J gene TRBJ2-7; D is uncertain. The V gene's germline CDR1 is MNHEY and CDR2 SMNVEV (reference sequence). The CDR3 covers 14 residues. V shed 2 bases and J shed 0 bases, with 8 bases lying between them. The CDR3: CASSLDRSSYEQYF. The CDR3 nucleotides are TGTGCCAGCAGTTTAGACCGGAGCTCCTACGAGCAGTACTTC.

The count of this clone is one. The DNA for the CDR3 is TGTGCCAGCACCAGAAACTACAGGGGGAGCTATGGCTACACCTTC. It encodes CASTRNYRGSYGYTF. This chain connects TRBV2 to TRBJ1-2; 8 nucleotides agree with TRBD1. V trimming: 7 bases; J trimming: 4 bases; junction bases outside the gene matches: 11. CDR3 length: 15 amino acids. Per germline, CDR1 SNHLY and CDR2 FYNNEI.

The chain combines TRBV6-5 with TRBJ1-1; no definite D call. The CDR3 sequence is 13 residues long. Germline V gene data show CDR1 as MNHEY and CDR2 as SVGAGI. The V end lost 6 bases, the J end lost 1 base, and 9 bases lay between the germline ends. CDR3 nucleotide sequence: TGTGCCAGCAGACCAACAGCGAACACTGAAGCTTTCTTT. The encoded protein is CASRPTANTEAFF.

This chain connects TRBV6-6 to TRBJ2-7; perhaps TRBD2 as D (6 bases). Per the germline V gene, CDR1 is MNHNY and CDR2 is SVGAGI (reference sequence). This CDR3 is built from 14 residues. V was clipped by 2 bases and J by 2 bases, with 10 bases between them. The CDR3 is CASSYGSGAYEQYF. CDR3 nucleotide sequence: TGTGCCAGCAGTTACGGATCGGGGGCCTACGAGCAGTACTTC.

The rearrangement joins TRBV29-1 to TRBJ1-2, with D uncertain. From germline, CDR1 is SQVTM and CDR2 ANQGSEA. Between the trimmed V and J ends, which lost 5 bases and 0 bases, there was a span of 16 bases. The CDR3 covers 15 residues. This CDR3 is CSVNTVPPTNYGYTF. In DNA, the CDR3 is TGCAGCGTTAATACAGTCCCCCCTACTAACTATGGCTACACCTTC.

Concerning this clone itself: The same CDR3 can be traced to other DNA sequences in this sample. The chain recombines TRBV18 with TRBJ1-2; D might be TRBD1 (5 bases). CDR3 length: 13 amino acids. Germline CDR1 is KGHSH and CDR2 is LQKENI. V was clipped by 6 bases and J by 2 bases, with 10 bases between them. The CDR3 loop reads CASSPGGNYGYTF. The CDR3 region has the DNA TGTGCCAGCTCCCCGGGGGGGAACTATGGCTACACCTTC.

This clone was detected only once. This chain connects TRBV7-3 to TRBJ2-4; 14 bases match TRBD2. The CDR3 length is 16 residues. J lost 4 bases, V lost 9 bases, and 8 bases had no gene match. Germline CDR1 is SGHTA and CDR2 is FQGTGA. The CDR3 nucleotides are TGTGCCAGAAGGGGACTAGCGGGGGCCAGAAAAAACATTCAGTACTTC. Translated: CARRGLAGARKNIQYF.

The rearrangement links TRBV4-3 to TRBJ1-2; D is possibly TRBD1 (6 bases). The CDR3 loop spans 14 amino acids. V lost 0 bases to trimming and J lost 3 bases, with 8 bases between them. CDR1 and CDR2 from the germline V gene are LGHNA and YSLEER. The CDR3 nucleotides are TGCGCCAGCAGCCAAGAGGACAGCGACTATGGCTACACCTTC. As protein: CASSQEDSDYGYTF.

The chain has TRBV4-2 and TRBJ2-1, with TRBD1 matching over 10 bases. J gave up 0 bases and V 1 base, and 12 bases lay outside the gene matches. The CDR3 runs to 20 residues. Germline CDR1 is LGHNA and CDR2 is YNFKEQ. CDR3 coding DNA: TGTGCCAGCAGCCAAGGCGGACAGGGGGTTAGGGTCAGCTCCTACAATGAGCAGTTCTTC. Translating it yields CASSQGGQGVRVSSYNEQFF.

This clone has only one observation. V gene TRBV4-3 combines with J gene TRBJ2-7, with 8 nucleotides matching TRBD1. The germline gives CDR1 LGHNA, CDR2 YSLEER. Trimming took 3 bases from V and 6 from J; bases not matched to a gene: 7. The CDR3 is made up of 14 amino acids. CDR3 region: CASSHRDRGGEQYF. The CDR3 coding sequence is TGCGCCAGCAGCCATAGAGACAGGGGTGGCGAGCAGTACTTC.

This chain joins TRBV7-9 and TRBJ1-4, with TRBD1 matching 11 bases. This CDR3 has 15 residues. Germline V lookup: CDR1 SEHNR, CDR2 FQNEAQ (reference sequence). The J segment lost 5 bases and the V segment lost 5 bases, leaving 4 bases of the junction unmatched. DNA of the CDR3: TGTGCCAGCAGCCCAAGGGACAGGGGGAATGAAAAACTGTTTTTT. Amino acids: CASSPRDRGNEKLFF.

V usage is TRBV18 and J usage is TRBJ2-5; 7 nucleotides line up with TRBD2. The V segment lost 4 bases and the J segment 7 bases; nucleotides outside the gene matches: 12. This CDR3 spans 15 amino acids. Germline V lookup: CDR1 KGHSH, CDR2 LQKENI. CDR3 region: CASSRDQGGTGTQYF. CDR3 in DNA: TGTGCCAGCTCACGCGACCAGGGAGGGACTGGGACCCAGTACTTC.

This sequence joins TRBV6-6 and TRBJ1-6; D is ambiguous. CDR1 is MNHNY and CDR2 is SVGAGI in the germline V gene (reference sequence). The V end lost 7 bases, the J end lost 7 bases, and 8 bases lay between the germline ends. This CDR3 contains 12 residues. As DNA, the CDR3 is TGTGCCAGCACAGGCAGCAATTCACCCCTCCACTTT. This encodes CASTGSNSPLHF.